This entry lists 30 T cell receptor beta chains sequenced from one sample in a study of T-cell reconstitution after alpha-beta-depleted transplantation in children. Library preparation (for TCRbeta) was performed with unique molecular identifiers. TCRdb reprocessed the PCR reads via MiXCR and lists one record per CDR3 protein. The table includes roughly 150,000 distinct CDR3 sequences, around 10% detected once. The sample was PBMCs, taken before TCRalphabeta/CD19-depleted stem cell transplant. The receptors here all came from a boy younger than 10 with acute myeloid leukemia, due to receive a stem cell transplant.

This clonotype was counted many times. This sequence joins TRBV5-1 and TRBJ2-1; D not certain. V lost 7 bases, J lost 12 bases, and 20 bases lay in between. The CDR3 has 13 residues. Germline CDR1 SGHRS, CDR2 YFSETQ. The CDR3 DNA sequence: TGCGCCAGCGCAAGGGATCCAGCCATGGGGCAGTTCTTC. Its protein product is CASARDPAMGQFF.

In this sample, this clonotype turned up many times. V is TRBV14 and J is TRBJ1-2; D is ambiguous. Germline V CDR1 and CDR2: SGHDN, FVKESK. The length of the CDR3 is 12 residues. Trimming removed 5 bases from V and 3 bases from J, with 7 bases in between. CDR3 in DNA: TGTGCCAGCAGCAACGGGCACTATGGCTACACCTTC. Protein: CASSNGHYGYTF. The full variable domain, with the rest looked up from reference TRBV14 and TRBJ1-2, is EAGVTQFPSHSVIEKGQTVTLRCDPISGHDNLYWYRRVMGKEIKFLLHFVKESKQDESGMPNNRFLAERTGGTYSTLKVQPAELEDSGVYFCASSNGHYGYTFGSGTRLTVV.

This clonotype was detected many times. The chain carries TRBV20-1 and TRBJ2-7, with TRBD2 matching over 13 bases. CDR1 DFQATT and CDR2 SNEGSKA come from the germline V gene (reference sequence). J lost 3 bases, V lost 0 bases, and 8 bases had no gene match. The length of the CDR3 is 17 residues. CDR3 DNA sequence: TGCAGTGCTAGAGATTTTTGGGGACTAGCGGGAAACTACGAGCAGTACTTC. Translated: CSARDFWGLAGNYEQYF.

The sample holds many counts of this clonotype. The V gene is TRBV12-3 or TRBV12-4, the J gene TRBJ1-2, with D possibly being TRBD1 (5 bases). This CDR3 has 14 amino acids. V was cut by 7 bases and J by 3 bases, with 15 bases left in between. The CDR3 protein is CASTPGEGYYGYTF. CDR3 nucleotides: TGTGCCAGCACCCCCGGTGAGGGGTACTATGGCTACACCTTC.

The sample holds many counts of this clonotype. The chain couples TRBV20-1 to TRBJ2-7; unclear D gene. V lost 4 bases, J lost 0 bases, and 13 bases lay in between. The CDR3 spans 14 residues. Looked up from germline, CDR1 is DFQATT and CDR2 is SNEGSKA (reference sequence). The CDR3 reads CSATLAVSSYEQYF. As DNA, the CDR3 is TGCAGTGCTACCCTGGCGGTGAGCTCCTACGAGCAGTACTTC.

In this sample, this clonotype turned up many times. The chain carries TRBV11-2 and TRBJ2-1; TRBD2 aligns across 9 bases. V was pared by 2 bases and J by 5 bases, with 7 bases of the junction left unmatched. Germline lookup yields CDR1 SGHAT and CDR2 FQNNGV. The CDR3 totals 16 residues. CDR3 amino acids: CASSLTPGLAHNEQFF. The CDR3 nucleotides are TGTGCCAGCAGCTTAACACCGGGACTAGCTCACAATGAGCAGTTCTTC.

This clonotype was detected many times. V gene TRBV20-1 combines with J gene TRBJ2-1; 12 bases fit TRBD2. CDR1 DFQATT and CDR2 SNEGSKA come from the germline V gene (reference sequence). With 4 bases clipped from V and 8 bases from J, the junction kept 6 bases outside the gene matches. This CDR3 has 14 amino acids. The CDR3 region has the DNA TGCAGTGCTACACCTAGCGGGAGGGGCTATGAGCAGTTCTTC. Protein: CSATPSGRGYEQFF.

The sample holds many counts of this clonotype. The chain uses TRBV27 and TRBJ2-1; D is possibly TRBD1 (5 bases). The ends were cut back, 2 bases at V and 6 bases at J, with 5 bases in the middle. Germline V gene lookup returns CDR1 MNHEY and CDR2 SMNVEV (reference sequence). The CDR3 is 12 residues long. CDR3 sequence (DNA): TGTGCCAGCAGTTTACAGGGCAATGAGCAGTTCTTC. Its protein product is CASSLQGNEQFF.

The sample holds many counts of this clonotype. The CDR3 region is CASSSDRGIRAFF. CDR3 DNA sequence: TGTGCCAGCAGCTCGGACAGGGGGATTCGAGCTTTCTTT. V is TRBV12-3 or TRBV12-4 and J is TRBJ1-1; 10 nucleotides agree with TRBD1. V was pared by 6 bases and J by 10 bases, with 8 bases of the junction left unmatched. The CDR3 has 13 amino acids.

Ten or more counts support this clonotype. The chain couples TRBV5-1 to TRBJ2-5, with 9 bases identical to TRBD2. The CDR3 length is 15 residues. V was pared by 4 bases and J by 4 bases, with 8 bases of the junction left unmatched. The germline CDR1 and CDR2 sequences are SGHRS and YFSETQ. CDR3 DNA sequence: TGCGCCAGCAGCGAACTAGCGGGCCGATTAGAGACCCAGTACTTC. As protein: CASSELAGRLETQYF.

This clonotype was recorded at least ten times. V usage is TRBV12-3 or TRBV12-4 and J usage is TRBJ1-5; TRBD1 matches at 7 bases. V gave up 5 bases and J gave up 0 bases; unmatched junction bases: 10. The CDR3 runs 17 residues. CDR3 amino acids: CASSPLGTDHSNQPQHF. CDR3 coding DNA: TGTGCCAGCAGTCCCCTCGGGACAGATCATAGCAATCAGCCCCAGCATTTT.

Notes on this clonotype: A read error may explain this, as a much larger clone is one base away. V gene TRBV20-1 combines with J gene TRBJ2-1, with 9 bases fitting TRBD2. Germline lookup yields CDR1 DFQATT and CDR2 SNEGSKA (reference sequence). There are 17 residues in the CDR3. CDR3 nucleotides: TGCTGTGCTAGGTCCTCTATGGCGGGAGGGTTCTACAATGAGCAGTTCTTC. Its protein product is CCARSSMAGGFYNEQFF.

This clonotype showed up many times. The chain is built from TRBV5-1 and TRBJ2-5; TRBD1 matches 11 bases. The CDR3 has 16 residues. The V gene end was trimmed by 1 base and the J gene end by 5 bases; junction bases not matched to a gene: 7. Germline V gives CDR1 SGHRS, CDR2 YFSETQ. The CDR3 sequence is CASSLTGQGAVETQYF. DNA for the CDR3: TGCGCCAGCAGCTTGACAGGACAGGGGGCTGTCGAGACCCAGTACTTC.

This clonotype was detected only a few times. The chain recombines TRBV7-9 with TRBJ1-3, with D perhaps matching TRBD1 (6 bases). Trimming removed 4 bases from V and 0 bases from J, with 13 bases in between. Germline loops: CDR1 SEHNR, CDR2 FQNEAQ (reference sequence). The CDR3 is made up of 16 amino acids. CDR3 amino acids: CASSWTDPSSGNTIYF. CDR3 sequence (DNA): TGTGCCAGCAGCTGGACAGATCCCAGCTCTGGAAACACCATATATTTT. Based on the CDR3 plus reference TRBV7-9 and TRBJ1-3, the full variable domain is DTGVSQNPRHKITKRGQNVTFRCDPISEHNRLYWYRQTLGQGPEFLTYFQNEAQLEKSRLLSDRFSAERPKGSFSTLEIQRTEQGDSAMYLCASSWTDPSSGNTIYFGEGSWLTVV.

Many counts were recorded for this clonotype. The rearrangement uses TRBV28 and TRBJ2-3, with D perhaps TRBD2 (5 bases). The V gene's germline CDR1 is MDHEN and CDR2 SYDVKM. This CDR3 has 16 amino acids. V was cut by 3 bases and J by 1 base, with 14 bases left in between. CDR3 nucleotides: TGTGCCAGCAGTTTCCGGGGTTTTTCAGGCACAGATACGCAGTATTTT. Encoded protein: CASSFRGFSGTDTQYF. The full variable domain, in which reference TRBV28 and TRBJ2-3 provide the parts outside the CDR3, is DVKVTQSSRYLVKRTGEKVFLECVQDMDHENMFWYRQDPGLGLRLIYFSYDVKMKEKGDIPEGYSVSREKKERFSLILESASTNQTSMYLCASSFRGFSGTDTQYFGPGTRLTVL.

In this sample, this clonotype turned up many times. The CDR3 DNA is TGTGCCAGCAGCCTCGGAGGGAACGGCTACAATGAGCAGTTCTTC. This codes for CASSLGGNGYNEQFF. The V call is TRBV9, the J call TRBJ2-1, with D possibly matching TRBD2 (6 bases). V was shortened by 4 bases and J by 3 bases, with 14 bases between the two germline ends. The germline V gene has CDR1 SGDLS and CDR2 YYNGEE. CDR3 length equals 15 residues.

This clonotype was seen ten or more times. The J gene is TRBJ2-7, the V gene TRBV12-3 or TRBV12-4, with no clear D. The CDR3 contains 14 residues. V gave up 4 bases and J gave up 3 bases, with 13 bases separating them. The CDR3 DNA is TGTGCCAGCAGTTCAAGTGTGGGGATCTACGAGCAGTACGTC. It yields the protein CASSSSVGIYEQYV.

In its sample, this clonotype was seen a few times. V is TRBV28 and J is TRBJ2-1; 7 bases are shared with TRBD2. The trim removed 1 base at V and 7 bases at J, leaving 4 bases unmatched. This CDR3 contains 14 residues. The germline CDR1 and CDR2 sequences are MDHEN and SYDVKM. This chain's CDR3 is CASSLSGTTNEQFF. The CDR3, as DNA: TGTGCCAGCAGTTTATCCGGGACTACTAATGAGCAGTTCTTC.

This clonotype was seen at least ten times. The V gene is TRBV3-1, the J gene TRBJ1-2, with TRBD1 identical over 7 bases. CDR1 and CDR2 from the germline V gene are LGHDT and YNNKEL (reference sequence). CDR3 length: 18 amino acids. The V gene end was trimmed by 1 base and the J gene end by 7 bases; junction bases not matched to a gene: 18. The CDR3 is CASSQVSLGTVAVAGYTF. The DNA of the CDR3 is TGTGCCAGCAGCCAAGTCTCCCTTGGGACAGTGGCCGTGGCTGGCTACACCTTC.

The rearrangement joins TRBV20-1 to TRBJ1-5, with D possibly TRBD1 on 6 matching bases. Germline assignment: CDR1 DFQATT and CDR2 SNEGSKA (reference sequence). V was clipped by 0 bases and J by 1 base, with 7 bases between them. The CDR3 consists of 14 residues. The CDR3 region is CSARDGGSNQPQHF. The CDR3 DNA reads as TGCAGTGCTAGAGATGGGGGCAGCAATCAGCCCCAGCATTTT.

This clonotype has a count of ten or more. This chain connects TRBV12-3 or TRBV12-4 to TRBJ1-4; D uncertain. The CDR3 consists of 15 residues. V was trimmed by 2 bases and J by 8 bases, leaving 15 bases between them. Here the CDR3 DNA reads TGTGCCAGCAGTTTATCCGGATTTGGAGGGGAAAAACTGTTTTTT. Amino acid sequence: CASSLSGFGGEKLFF.

This clonotype was detected many times. The chain combines TRBV4-1 with TRBJ2-1; D not certain. Trimming removed 0 bases at V and 6 bases at J, with 9 bases between. CDR3 length equals 14 residues. From germline, CDR1 is MGHRA and CDR2 YSYEKL. Here the CDR3 DNA reads TGCGCCAGCAGCCAAGAAGGCAGCTCCAATGAGCAGTTCTTC. Amino acids: CASSQEGSSNEQFF.

This clonotype was seen many times. The J gene is TRBJ1-1, the V gene TRBV6-5; D call uncertain. CDR1 and CDR2 from the germline V gene are MNHEY and SVGAGI. There are 13 residues in the CDR3. Trimming took off 3 bases at V and 5 bases at J, with 10 bases between the two ends. DNA for the CDR3: TGTGCCAGCAGTTATAACGGTCGGACTGAAGCTTTCTTT. Residues: CASSYNGRTEAFF.

This clonotype was seen repeatedly, ten times or more. The V and J genes are TRBV3-1 and TRBJ1-5, with TRBD1 as a possible D gene (5 bases). The length of the CDR3 is 15 residues. Germline-derived CDR1 and CDR2 are LGHDT and YNNKEL (reference sequence). V gave up 1 base and J gave up 0 bases, with 7 bases separating them. The CDR3 sequence is CASSQGGDSNQPQHF. The DNA for the CDR3 is TGTGCCAGCAGCCAAGGGGGCGATAGCAATCAGCCCCAGCATTTT.

Ten or more counts support this clonotype. The rearrangement joins TRBV10-1 to TRBJ1-1; perhaps TRBD1 as D (5 bases). CDR3 length: 13 residues. Between the trimmed V and J ends, which lost 2 bases and 8 bases, there was a span of 12 bases. Germline CDR1 is WNHNN and CDR2 is SYGVQD (reference sequence). The DNA of the CDR3 is TGCGCCAGCAGTGAGGTGGGGACCGTCGAAGCTTTCTTT. As protein: CASSEVGTVEAFF.

This clonotype was recorded at least ten times. The V gene is TRBV28, the J gene TRBJ2-3; 13 bases line up with TRBD2. Germline V CDR1 and CDR2: MDHEN, SYDVKM. CDR3 length: 17 residues. V lost 5 bases and J lost 5; bases outside the gene matches: 10. The CDR3 DNA reads as TGTGCCAGCAGTCCCTACCCCGGACTAGCGGGAGAAGATACGCAGTATTTT. It yields the protein CASSPYPGLAGEDTQYF.

This clonotype was recorded many times. The J gene is TRBJ1-1, the V gene TRBV20-1, with D unclear. Germline CDR1 is DFQATT and CDR2 is SNEGSKA (reference sequence). V was shortened by 3 bases and J by 4 bases, with 15 bases between the two germline ends. The CDR3 is 14 amino acids. For the CDR3, the DNA is TGCAGTGCTAGCTCGTCCGGTCGTGGCACTGAAGCTTTCTTT. It yields the protein CSASSSGRGTEAFF.

Many counts were recorded for this clonotype. The V and J genes are TRBV5-6 and TRBJ2-7; D is uncertain. This CDR3 has 12 amino acids. CDR1 is SGHDT and CDR2 is YYEEEE in the germline V gene. V lost 4 bases to trimming and J lost 2 bases, with 7 bases between them. CDR3 bases: TGTGCCAGCAGCGCCGGAGCCTACGAGCAGTACTTC. Protein product: CASSAGAYEQYF.

This clonotype was recorded at least ten times. The chain recombines TRBV12-3 or TRBV12-4 with TRBJ1-1; unclear D gene. The CDR3 totals 14 residues. Trimming removed 3 bases from V and 0 bases from J, with 8 bases in between. CDR3: CASSFTPMNTEAFF. The DNA of the CDR3 is TGTGCCAGCAGTTTTACCCCTATGAACACTGAAGCTTTCTTT.

This clonotype was recorded at least ten times. The chain joins TRBV12-3 or TRBV12-4 to TRBJ2-7; tentatively, D is TRBD2 (5 bases). The CDR3 contains 16 residues. Deletions cut 4 bases from V and 3 bases from J, with 19 bases between. The CDR3 nucleotides read TGTGCCAGCAGTTATAATGGACTGACCACGAACTACGAGCAGTACTTC. It encodes CASSYNGLTTNYEQYF.